This is a list of T cell receptor beta chains from one sample in a study of a mutant IDH1 vaccine in newly diagnosed glioma. No cognate antigen is known for these TCRs. Data came from immunoSEQ multiplex PCR; TCRdb stores just in-frame clones and leaves some out. Of tens of thousands of clones listed, about three quarters were seen once; the top ten hold less than 5%. The material sequenced was PBMCs, taken from a glioma patient whose treatment included an IDH1 peptide vaccine. The receptors were sampled from a woman aged 40-49 years with glioma. Some clones in this sample may be carry-over from other donors' samples. CDR3s include the opening cysteine and the closing phenylalanine or tryptophan. Fields, in order: clone size, D gene, J gene, V gene, CDR3 protein, CDR3 DNA. A D gene is named only where the DNA matches it firmly. The size entry is marked missing in some rows and otherwise reads once, few, many or a size class.

>-|TRBD2|TRBJ2-7|TRBV2
CASILLAGGAYEQYF
TGTGCCAGCATCCTACTAGCGGGGGGGGCCTACGAGCAGTACTTC
>-|-|TRBJ2-7|TRBV2
CASSGGQSFYEQYF
TGTGCCAGCAGTGGCGGACAATCATTCTACGAGCAGTACTTC
>-|-|TRBJ2-7|TRBV7-6
CASSPSSPYEQYF
TGTGCCAGCAGCCCGTCCTCTCCCTACGAGCAGTACTTC
>once|-|TRBJ2-3|TRBV9
CASSVGNYPEDTQYF
TGTGCCAGCAGCGTAGGGAACTATCCCGAGGATACGCAGTATTTT
>-|-|TRBJ1-2|TRBV6-5
CASSYGPGTHGYTF
TGTGCCAGCAGTTACGGGCCAGGGACCCATGGCTACACCTTC
>-|-|TRBJ2-2|TRBV4-1
CASSQVGRNTGELFF
TGCGCCAGCAGCCAAGTGGGCCGGAACACCGGGGAGCTGTTTTTT
>-|-|TRBJ1-6|TRBV25-1
CASSAGQFVSPLHF
TGTGCCAGCAGTGCCGGACAGTTTGTTTCACCCCTCCACTTT
>-|TRBD1|TRBJ2-1|TRBV19
CASSKGQGGYGEQFF
TGTGCCAGTAGTAAAGGACAGGGAGGTTATGGTGAGCAGTTCTTC
>few|TRBD1|TRBJ1-2|TRBV19
CASRDRVLRGYTF
TGTGCCAGCCGGGACAGAGTTCTCCGTGGCTACACCTTC
>-|-|TRBJ1-2|TRBV7-2
CASSKPNEDASYTF
TGTGCCAGCAGCAAACCAAACGAAGACGCTAGCTACACCTTC
>once|TRBD2|TRBJ2-1|TRBV4-3
CASSQEAGGSYNEQFF
TGCGCCAGCAGCCAAGAGGCGGGGGGGTCGTACAATGAGCAGTTCTTC
>-|-|TRBJ2-5|TRBV6-5
CASSYLGAGETQYF
TGTGCCAGCAGTTACTTGGGGGCGGGGGAGACCCAGTACTTC
>-|TRBD2|TRBJ2-1|TRBV2
CASSEGGSSYNEQFF
TGTGCCAGCAGTGAGGGGGGGTCCTCCTACAATGAGCAGTTCTTC
>-|-|TRBJ1-4|TRBV9
CASGGGNPGATNEKLFF
TGTGCCAGCGGAGGAGGTAACCCGGGGGCAACTAATGAAAAACTGTTTTTT
>-|-|TRBJ2-7|TRBV27
CASSLRTAYDEQYF
TGTGCCAGCAGTTTACGGACAGCCTATGACGAGCAGTACTTC
>-|TRBD1|TRBJ2-2|TRBV2
CASIPPGQGTGELFF
TGTGCCAGCATCCCCCCGGGACAGGGTACCGGGGAGCTGTTTTTT
>-|-|TRBJ2-7|TRBV5-1
CASSLGYEQYF
TGCGCCAGCAGCTTGGGTTATGAGCAGTACTTC
>-|-|TRBJ1-3|TRBV9
CASSAQGTHGNTIYF
TGTGCCAGCAGCGCTCAGGGAACTCATGGAAACACCATATATTTT
>few|-|TRBJ2-1|TRBV7-2
CASSYEVSSYNEQFF
TGTGCCAGCAGCTATGAGGTTAGCTCCTACAATGAGCAGTTCTTC
>-|TRBD1|TRBJ2-7|TRBV2
CASRGGTGAFEQYF
TGTGCCAGCAGGGGAGGGACAGGGGCGTTTGAGCAGTACTTC
>-|TRBD1|TRBJ1-2|TRBV5-5
CASSAPGQGIGGYTF
TGTGCCAGCAGCGCACCGGGACAGGGGATTGGCGGCTACACCTTC
>-|TRBD1|TRBJ1-1|TRBV4-1
CASSQLYRGDRTEAFF
TGCGCCAGCAGCCAGTTATACAGGGGGGATCGAACTGAAGCTTTCTTT
>-|-|TRBJ2-1|TRBV30
CAWSVWTSSYNEQFF
TGTGCCTGGAGTGTTTGGACTTCCTCCTACAATGAGCAGTTCTTC
>-|-|TRBJ1-1|TRBV7-9
CASSLTLTEAFF
TGTGCCAGCAGCTTAACGCTTACTGAAGCTTTCTTT
>few|-|TRBJ1-5|TRBV2
CASSAGAASNQPQHF
TGTGCCAGCAGTGCTGGGGCCGCTAGCAATCAGCCCCAGCATTTT
>-|TRBD1|TRBJ2-7|TRBV9
CASSEGTGIKDYEQYF
TGTGCCAGCAGCGAGGGGACAGGGATAAAGGACTACGAGCAGTACTTC
>-|-|TRBJ1-2|TRBV29-1
CSVGGSGGGYTF
TGCAGCGTGGGGGGGTCCGGAGGTGGCTACACCTTC
>-|TRBD1|TRBJ1-2|TRBV5-1
CASSLRDRGFDGYTF
TGCGCCAGCAGCCTTCGGGACAGAGGCTTCGATGGCTACACCTTC
>few|TRBD1|TRBJ1-2|TRBV29-1
CSVFRTGSGYTF
TGCAGCGTTTTCCGGACAGGGAGCGGCTACACCTTC
>-|-|TRBJ1-1|TRBV21-1
CASSKGLQGQGINTEAFF
TGTGCCAGCAGCAAAGGTCTCCAGGGACAGGGTATCAACACTGAAGCTTTCTTT
>-|-|TRBJ1-6|TRBV6-1
CASSDRDPETNSPLHF
TGTGCCAGCAGTGACAGGGACCCTGAAACTAATTCACCCCTCCACTTT
>-|-|TRBJ1-6|TRBV2
CASSEQGNNSPLHF
TGTGCCAGCAGTGAACAGGGGAATAATTCACCCCTCCACTTT
>-|-|TRBJ2-3|TRBV19
CASSRGGKRADTQYF
TGTGCCAGTAGCAGGGGAGGAAAGCGGGCGGATACGCAGTATTTT
>-|TRBD1|TRBJ1-1|TRBV7-9
CASSSPDRGNTEAFF
TGTGCCAGCAGCTCCCCCGACAGGGGTAACACTGAAGCTTTCTTT
>few|TRBD2|TRBJ2-1|TRBV4-1
CASSQVSGGFNEQFF
TGCGCCAGCAGCCAAGTTAGCGGGGGGTTCAATGAGCAGTTCTTC
>-|-|TRBJ1-1|TRBV7-2
CASSWDTQSTEAFF
TGTGCCAGCAGTTGGGACACCCAGAGCACTGAAGCTTTCTTT
>once|TRBD2|TRBJ2-5|TRBV18
CASSPRGSGEETQYF
TGTGCCAGCTCACCACGAGGTAGCGGGGAAGAGACCCAGTACTTC
>-|-|TRBJ2-7|TRBV7-9
CASSRAGQGYF
TGTGCCAGCAGCCGGGCCGGGCAGGGGTACTTC
>few|-|TRBJ1-5|TRBV5-1
CASSLEPAEPQHF
TGCGCCAGCAGCTTGGAGCCCGCCGAGCCCCAGCATTTT
>-|-|TRBJ2-2|TRBV7-9
CASRGGELFF
TGTGCCAGCCGGGGAGGGGAGCTGTTTTTT
>-|-|TRBJ2-7|TRBV7-9
CASSPGEQYF
TGTGCCAGCAGCCCGGGGGAGCAGTACTTC
>-|TRBD2|TRBJ2-3|TRBV9
CASSAASGGGTDTQYF
TGTGCCAGCAGTGCGGCTAGCGGGGGTGGCACAGATACGCAGTATTTT
>-|TRBD2|TRBJ2-3|TRBV7-2
CASSLTGGAADTQYF
TGTGCCAGCAGCTTAACCGGGGGGGCGGCAGATACGCAGTATTTT
>few|-|TRBJ1-1|TRBV12-5
CASGSGQKAEAFF
TGTGCTAGTGGATCTGGACAGAAAGCTGAAGCTTTCTTT
>-|-|TRBJ1-6|TRBV7-6
CASSLGSGYNSPLHF
TGTGCCAGCAGCTTAGGATCAGGGTACAATTCACCCCTCCACTTT
>-|TRBD1|TRBJ2-2|TRBV2
CASKGDSGNTGELFF
TGTGCCAGCAAGGGGGACAGTGGTAACACCGGGGAGCTGTTTTTT
>few|TRBD1|TRBJ2-7|TRBV15
CATSSSAGGIYEQYF
TGTGCCACCAGCTCTTCGGCAGGGGGCATATACGAGCAGTACTTC
>-|TRBD2|TRBJ2-7|TRBV4-3
CASSHGPIRLAGLSYEQYF
TGCGCCAGCAGCCATGGACCAATTCGACTAGCGGGGCTCTCCTACGAGCAGTACTTC
>few|-|TRBJ1-3|TRBV20-1
CSADRGNTIYF
TGCAGTGCTGACAGGGGAAACACCATATATTTT
>-|-|TRBJ2-1|TRBV7-9
CASTPPPPGETYNEQFF
TGTGCCAGCACCCCACCGCCCCCGGGGGAAACCTACAATGAGCAGTTCTTC
>-|TRBD1|TRBJ2-7|TRBV9
CASSESRGFNEQYF
TGTGCCAGCAGCGAGTCCAGGGGGTTTAACGAGCAGTACTTC
>-|-|TRBJ2-5|TRBV18
CASSPGGNQETQYF
TGTGCCAGCTCACCAGGAGGGAACCAAGAGACCCAGTACTTC
>-|TRBD1|TRBJ2-7|TRBV15
CATSRDHRGLGEQYF
TGTGCCACCAGCAGAGATCACAGGGGGCTCGGCGAGCAGTACTTC